This TCR beta chain stems from a study of PD-1 blockade in classical Hodgkin lymphoma (dated by TCRdb to 2018 to 2020). About the investigation overall: A peripheral blood immune signature of response to PD-1 blockade in classical Hodgkin lymphoma was defined using TCR beta sequencing and CyTOF.

Genomic DNA was isolated using the Qiagen DNeasy kit from unsorted PBMCs as well as from negatively selected CD4+ and CD8+ fractions. Amplification of TCR beta CDR3 regions was done by immunoSEQ multiplex PCR with primers that anneal to V and J segments. A synthetic immune receptor repertoire was used to minimize amplification bias, and remaining bias was computationally removed after sequencing. Per the original workflow: Custom Python scripts were used to quantify repertoire diversity as the Shannon entropy index. Unsorted, CD4+ and CD8+ repertoires were examined separately, except in combined analyses, for which CD4+ and CD8+ sequences were merged in silico. In its TCRdb copy, this immuneACCESS table keeps in-frame sequences only and misses some clones. Where compared with another copy, unresolved V genes explain less than half of these, and the others have no known cause. V and J calls and clone size follow that table, whereas D and trimming were derived from the DNA. The sample contains 15,000 or so clones, 84% of them found a single time. The ten largest clones take up around 8.4% of the sample.

In regard to this clone: It has no known antigen specificity. Base qualities are not provided; no much larger clone lies one nucleotide away.

Paper-wide results and their limitations: The study was restricted to a single clinical trial cohort, and the causes of repertoire differences, possibly disease activity or prior therapy, were left undefined. Baseline TCR diversity was reported as lower in newly diagnosed patients than in healthy donors, and lower still in relapsed/refractory patients.

Deletion took 1 base off V and 6 bases off J, with a span of 10 bases between the germline ends. Per the germline V gene (reference sequence), SEHNR is the CDR1 and FQNEAQ is the CDR2. Including the terminal cysteine and phenylalanine, the CDR3 comprises 13 residues. The DNA shown is the 39-base CDR3, in frame from base 1. Explained via the paper, the time point label denotes: newly diagnosed, previously untreated cHL patient sample. PBMCs from patients with newly diagnosed, previously untreated classical Hodgkin lymphoma were sequenced as a comparison group for the relapsed/refractory trial patients. Peripheral blood was collected in 8 mL Vacutainer Cell Preparation Tubes, from which PBMCs were isolated by centrifugation and then cryopreserved.

The chain is assembled from TRBV7-9 and TRBJ2-7; the D gene is unclear. This sequence originates from a human donor with classical Hodgkin lymphoma. Sequencing was done on a sample of peripheral blood mononuclear cells (PBMCs). The nucleotide sequence reads as follows: TGTGCCAGCAGCTTAGTGTCGTATTCCGAGCAGTACTTC. Its protein product is CASSLVSYSEQYF.